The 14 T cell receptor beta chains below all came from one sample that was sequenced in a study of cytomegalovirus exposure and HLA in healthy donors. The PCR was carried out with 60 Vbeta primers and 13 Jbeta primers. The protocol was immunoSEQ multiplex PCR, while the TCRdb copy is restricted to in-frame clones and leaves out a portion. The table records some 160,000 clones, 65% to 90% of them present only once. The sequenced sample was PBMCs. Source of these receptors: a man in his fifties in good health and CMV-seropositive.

CDR3 DNA: TGTGCCAGCAGGAGCGGCGGGGGACCGTACGAGCAGTACTTC. This translates into CASRSGGGPYEQYF. The gene calls are TRBV6-5 and TRBJ2-7; TRBD2 aligns across 7 bases. CDR1 is MNHEY, CDR2 SVGAGI, per germline. V shed 6 bases and J 4 bases; nucleotides not matched to a gene: 9. The CDR3 consists of 14 residues.

CDR3 in amino acids: CASSWTGTPEAFF. CDR3 DNA: TGTGCCAGCAGCTGGACAGGTACCCCTGAAGCTTTCTTT. This chain links TRBV5-4 with TRBJ1-1, with TRBD1 matching over 7 bases. In germline, CDR1 is SGHNT, CDR2 YYREEE (reference sequence). This CDR3 has 13 amino acids. The V and J ends lost 3 bases and 6 bases, in that order; junction bases with no gene match: 5.

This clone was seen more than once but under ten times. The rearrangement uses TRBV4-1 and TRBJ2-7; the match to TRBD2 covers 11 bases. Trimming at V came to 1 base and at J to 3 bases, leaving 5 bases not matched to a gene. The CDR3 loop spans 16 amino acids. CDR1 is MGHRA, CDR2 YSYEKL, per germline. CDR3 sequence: CASSQVLAGGDYEQYF. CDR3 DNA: TGCGCCAGCAGCCAAGTCCTAGCGGGGGGCGACTACGAGCAGTACTTC.

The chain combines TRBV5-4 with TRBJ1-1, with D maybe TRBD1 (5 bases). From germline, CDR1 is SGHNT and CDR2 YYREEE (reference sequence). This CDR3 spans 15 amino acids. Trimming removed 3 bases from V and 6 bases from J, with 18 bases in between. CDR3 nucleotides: TGTGCCAGCAGCTGGGATGGGGGGGGAATCGCTGAAGCTTTCTTT. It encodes CASSWDGGGIAEAFF.

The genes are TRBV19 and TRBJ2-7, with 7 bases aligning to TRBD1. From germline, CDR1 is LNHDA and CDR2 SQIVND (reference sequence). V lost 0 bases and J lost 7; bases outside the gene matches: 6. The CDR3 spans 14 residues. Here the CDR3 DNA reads TGTGCCAGTAGTATAGAAAAGGGGGCGAGGGAGCAGTACTTC. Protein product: CASSIEKGAREQYF.

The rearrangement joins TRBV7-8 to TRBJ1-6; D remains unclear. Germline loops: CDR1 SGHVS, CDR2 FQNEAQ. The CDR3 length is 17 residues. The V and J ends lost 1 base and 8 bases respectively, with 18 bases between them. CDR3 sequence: CASSLVVSVRVDSPLHF. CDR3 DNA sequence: TGTGCCAGCAGCTTAGTCGTGAGCGTGAGGGTGGATTCACCCCTCCACTTT.

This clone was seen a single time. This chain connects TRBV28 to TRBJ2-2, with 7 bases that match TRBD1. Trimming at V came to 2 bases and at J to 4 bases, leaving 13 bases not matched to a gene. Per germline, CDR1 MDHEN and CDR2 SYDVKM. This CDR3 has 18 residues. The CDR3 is CASSLPDRDGTGTGELFF. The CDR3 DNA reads TGTGCCAGCAGTTTACCCGACAGGGATGGGACCGGCACCGGGGAGCTGTTTTTT. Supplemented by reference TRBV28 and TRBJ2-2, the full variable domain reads DVKVTQSSRYLVKRTGEKVFLECVQDMDHENMFWYRQDPGLGLRLIYFSYDVKMKEKGDIPEGYSVSREKKERFSLILESASTNQTSMYLCASSLPDRDGTGTGELFFGEGSRLTVL.

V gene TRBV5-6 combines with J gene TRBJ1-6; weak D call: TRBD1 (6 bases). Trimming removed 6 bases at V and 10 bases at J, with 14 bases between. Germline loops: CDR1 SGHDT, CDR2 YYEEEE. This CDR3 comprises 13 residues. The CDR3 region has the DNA TGTGCCAGCACACAGGGTGGTGGATCACCCCTCCACTTT. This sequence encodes CASTQGGGSPLHF.

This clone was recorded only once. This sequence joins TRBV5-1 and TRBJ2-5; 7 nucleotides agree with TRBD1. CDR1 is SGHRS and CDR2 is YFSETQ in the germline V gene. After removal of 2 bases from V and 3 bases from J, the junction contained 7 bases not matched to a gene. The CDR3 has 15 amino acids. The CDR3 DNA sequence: TGCGCCAGCAGCTTCCTGGGACAGAATAAAGAGACCCAGTACTTC. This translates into CASSFLGQNKETQYF.

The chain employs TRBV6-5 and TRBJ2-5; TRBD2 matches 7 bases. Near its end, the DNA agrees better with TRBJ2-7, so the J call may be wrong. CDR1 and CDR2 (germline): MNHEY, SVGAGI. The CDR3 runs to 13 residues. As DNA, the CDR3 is TGTGCCAGCAGGAACGCGGGGGCCTACGAGCAGTACTTC. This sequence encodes CASRNAGAYEQYF.

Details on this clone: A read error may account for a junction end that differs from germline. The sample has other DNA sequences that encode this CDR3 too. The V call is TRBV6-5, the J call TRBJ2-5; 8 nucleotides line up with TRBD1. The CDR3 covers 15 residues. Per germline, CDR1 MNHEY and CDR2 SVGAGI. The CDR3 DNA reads TGTGCCAGTAGTTACGTTGCAGGGGGCTTGGAGACCCAGTACTTC. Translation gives CASSYVAGGLETQYF.

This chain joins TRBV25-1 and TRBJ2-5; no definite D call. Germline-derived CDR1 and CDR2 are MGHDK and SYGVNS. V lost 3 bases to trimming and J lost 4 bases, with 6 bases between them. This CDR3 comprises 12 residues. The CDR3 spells CASSDPLETQYF. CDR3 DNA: TGTGCCAGCAGTGACCCCCTAGAGACCCAGTACTTC. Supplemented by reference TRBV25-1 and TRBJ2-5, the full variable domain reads EADIYQTPRYLVIGTGKKITLECSQTMGHDKMYWYQQDPGMELHLIHYSYGVNSTEKGDLSSESTVSRIRTEHFPLTLESARPSHTSQYLCASSDPLETQYFGPGTRLLVL.

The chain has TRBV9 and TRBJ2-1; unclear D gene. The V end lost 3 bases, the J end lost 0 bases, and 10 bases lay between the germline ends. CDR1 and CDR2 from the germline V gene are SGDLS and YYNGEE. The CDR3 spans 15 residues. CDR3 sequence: CASSGWSSSYNEQFF. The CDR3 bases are TGTGCCAGCAGCGGTTGGAGTTCCTCCTACAATGAGCAGTTCTTC.

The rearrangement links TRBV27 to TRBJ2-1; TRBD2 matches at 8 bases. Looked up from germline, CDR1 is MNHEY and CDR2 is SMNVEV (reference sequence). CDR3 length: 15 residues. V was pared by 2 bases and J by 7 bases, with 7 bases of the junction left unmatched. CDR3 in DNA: TGTGCCAGCAGTTTAAGCGGGAGCTTCGGGAATGAGCAGTTCTTC. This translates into CASSLSGSFGNEQFF.